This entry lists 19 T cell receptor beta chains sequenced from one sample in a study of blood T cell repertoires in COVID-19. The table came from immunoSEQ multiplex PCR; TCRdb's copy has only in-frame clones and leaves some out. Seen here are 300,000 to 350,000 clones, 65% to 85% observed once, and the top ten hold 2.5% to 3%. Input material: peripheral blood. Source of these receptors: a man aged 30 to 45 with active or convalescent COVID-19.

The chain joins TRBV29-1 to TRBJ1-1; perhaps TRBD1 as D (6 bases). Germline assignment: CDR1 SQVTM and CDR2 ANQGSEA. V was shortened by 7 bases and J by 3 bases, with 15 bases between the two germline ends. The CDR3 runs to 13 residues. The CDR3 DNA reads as TGCAGCGCTGCGACAGGACCGTACACTGAAGCTTTCTTT. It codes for CSAATGPYTEAFF.

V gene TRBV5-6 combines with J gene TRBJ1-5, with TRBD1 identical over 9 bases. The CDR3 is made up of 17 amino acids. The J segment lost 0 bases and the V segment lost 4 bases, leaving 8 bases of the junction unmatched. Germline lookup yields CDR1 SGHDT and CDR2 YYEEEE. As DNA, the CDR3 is TGTGCCAGCAGCCGCCGGACAGGGGCCTATAGCAATCAGCCCCAGCATTTT. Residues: CASSRRTGAYSNQPQHF.

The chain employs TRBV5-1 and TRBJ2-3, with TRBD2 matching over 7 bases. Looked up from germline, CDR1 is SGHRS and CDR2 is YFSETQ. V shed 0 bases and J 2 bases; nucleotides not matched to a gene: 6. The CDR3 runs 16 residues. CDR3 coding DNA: TGCGCCAGCAGCTTGGGGGGGGGACTCCCCACAGATACGCAGTATTTT. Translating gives CASSLGGGLPTDTQYF.

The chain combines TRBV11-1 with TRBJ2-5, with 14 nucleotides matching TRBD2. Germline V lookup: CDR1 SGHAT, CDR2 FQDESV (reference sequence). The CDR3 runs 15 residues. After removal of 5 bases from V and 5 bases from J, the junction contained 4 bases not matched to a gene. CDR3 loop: CASSRGLAGVETQYF. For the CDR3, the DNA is TGTGCCAGCAGCAGGGGACTAGCGGGAGTGGAGACCCAGTACTTC.

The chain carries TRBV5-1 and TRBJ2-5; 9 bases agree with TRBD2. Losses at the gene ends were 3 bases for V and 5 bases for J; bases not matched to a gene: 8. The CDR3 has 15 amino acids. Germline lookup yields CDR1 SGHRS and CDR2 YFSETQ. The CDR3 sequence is CASSSGLAGQETQYF. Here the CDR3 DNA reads TGCGCCAGCAGCTCGGGACTAGCTGGGCAGGAGACCCAGTACTTC.

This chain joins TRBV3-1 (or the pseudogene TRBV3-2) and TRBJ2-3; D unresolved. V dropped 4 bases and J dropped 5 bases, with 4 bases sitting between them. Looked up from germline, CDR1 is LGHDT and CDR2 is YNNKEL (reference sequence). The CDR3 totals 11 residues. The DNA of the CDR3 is TGTGCCAGCAGCCTTCAAGATACGCAGTATTTT. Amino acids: CASSLQDTQYF.

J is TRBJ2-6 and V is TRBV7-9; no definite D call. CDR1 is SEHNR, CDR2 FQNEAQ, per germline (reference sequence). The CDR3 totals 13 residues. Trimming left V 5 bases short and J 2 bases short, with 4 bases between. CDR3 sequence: CASSLTGANVLTF. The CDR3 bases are TGTGCCAGCAGCCTAACTGGGGCCAACGTCCTGACTTTC.

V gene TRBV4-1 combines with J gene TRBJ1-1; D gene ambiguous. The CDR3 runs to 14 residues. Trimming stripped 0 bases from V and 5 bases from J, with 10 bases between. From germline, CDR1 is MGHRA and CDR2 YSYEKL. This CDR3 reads CASSQDLGGTEAFF. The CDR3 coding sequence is TGCGCCAGCAGCCAAGATCTTGGAGGGACTGAAGCTTTCTTT.

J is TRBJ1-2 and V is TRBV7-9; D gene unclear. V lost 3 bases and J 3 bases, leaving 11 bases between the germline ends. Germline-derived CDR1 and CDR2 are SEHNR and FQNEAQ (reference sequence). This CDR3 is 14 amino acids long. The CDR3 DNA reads TGTGCCAGCAGCTTGATTCCCGGGGACTATGGCTACACCTTC. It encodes CASSLIPGDYGYTF.

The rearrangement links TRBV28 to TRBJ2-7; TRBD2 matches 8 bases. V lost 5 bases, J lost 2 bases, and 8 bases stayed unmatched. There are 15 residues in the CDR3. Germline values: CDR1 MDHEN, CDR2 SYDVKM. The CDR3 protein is CASSPGLGTTYEQYF. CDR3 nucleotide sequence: TGTGCCAGCAGTCCGGGACTAGGGACCACCTACGAGCAGTACTTC.

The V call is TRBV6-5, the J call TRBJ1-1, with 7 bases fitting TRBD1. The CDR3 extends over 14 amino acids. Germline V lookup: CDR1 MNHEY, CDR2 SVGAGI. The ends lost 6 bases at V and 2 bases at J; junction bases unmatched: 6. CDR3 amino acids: CASSPTGVNTEAFF. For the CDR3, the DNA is TGTGCCAGCAGCCCAACAGGGGTCAACACTGAAGCTTTCTTT.

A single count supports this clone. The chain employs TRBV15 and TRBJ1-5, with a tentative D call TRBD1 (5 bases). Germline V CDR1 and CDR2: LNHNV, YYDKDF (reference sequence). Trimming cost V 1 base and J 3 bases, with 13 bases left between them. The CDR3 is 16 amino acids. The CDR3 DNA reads TGTGCCACCAGCAGAGCCAGGGTAAAGGACAATCAGCCCCAGCATTTT. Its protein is CATSRARVKDNQPQHF. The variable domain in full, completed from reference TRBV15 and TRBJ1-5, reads DAMVIQNPRYQVTQFGKPVTLSCSQTLNHNVMYWYQQKSSQAPKLLFHYYDKDFNNEADTPDNFQSRRPNTSFCFLDIRSPGLGDTAMYLCATSRARVKDNQPQHFGDGTRLSIL.

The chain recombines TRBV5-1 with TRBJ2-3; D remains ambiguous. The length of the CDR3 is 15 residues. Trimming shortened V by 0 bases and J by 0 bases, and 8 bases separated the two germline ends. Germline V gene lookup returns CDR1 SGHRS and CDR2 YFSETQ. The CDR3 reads CASSLVAASTDTQYF. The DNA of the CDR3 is TGCGCCAGCAGCTTGGTAGCAGCTAGCACAGATACGCAGTATTTT.

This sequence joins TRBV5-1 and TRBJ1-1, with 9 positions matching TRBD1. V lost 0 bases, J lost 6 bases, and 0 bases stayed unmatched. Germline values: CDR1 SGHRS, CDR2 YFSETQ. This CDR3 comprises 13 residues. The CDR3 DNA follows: TGCGCCAGCAGCTTGGACAGGGGGCCTGAAGCTTTCTTT. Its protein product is CASSLDRGPEAFF.

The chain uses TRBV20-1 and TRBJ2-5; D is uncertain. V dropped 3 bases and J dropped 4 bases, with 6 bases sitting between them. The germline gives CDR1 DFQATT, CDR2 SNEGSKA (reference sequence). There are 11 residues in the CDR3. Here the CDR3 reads CSARTIETQYF. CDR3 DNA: TGCAGTGCTAGGACAATAGAGACCCAGTACTTC.

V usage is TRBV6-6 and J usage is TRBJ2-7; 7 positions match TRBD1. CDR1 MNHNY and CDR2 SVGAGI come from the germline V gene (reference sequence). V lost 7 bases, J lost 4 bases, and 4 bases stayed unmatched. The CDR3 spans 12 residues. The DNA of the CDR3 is TGTGCCAGCAAGGGGGCCGGTTACGAGCAGTACTTC. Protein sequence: CASKGAGYEQYF.

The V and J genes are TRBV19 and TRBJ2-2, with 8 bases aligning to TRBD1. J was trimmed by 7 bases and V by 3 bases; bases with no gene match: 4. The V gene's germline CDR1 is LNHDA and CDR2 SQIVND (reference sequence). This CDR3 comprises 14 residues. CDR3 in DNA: TGTGCCAGTAGTATTGGACAGGGATTCGGGGAGCTGTTTTTT. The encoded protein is CASSIGQGFGELFF.

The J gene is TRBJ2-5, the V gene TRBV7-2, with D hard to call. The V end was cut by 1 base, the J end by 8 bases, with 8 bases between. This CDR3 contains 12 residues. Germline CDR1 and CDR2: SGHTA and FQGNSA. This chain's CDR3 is CASSLGSLTQYF. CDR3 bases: TGTGCCAGCAGCTTAGGTTCCCTAACCCAGTACTTC.

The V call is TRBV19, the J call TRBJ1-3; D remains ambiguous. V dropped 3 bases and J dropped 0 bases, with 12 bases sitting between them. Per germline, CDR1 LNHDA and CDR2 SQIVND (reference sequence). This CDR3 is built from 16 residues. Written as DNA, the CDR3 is TGTGCCAGTAGTATGGGCAGGTACAGCTCTGGAAACACCATATATTTT. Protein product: CASSMGRYSSGNTIYF.